This entry is about one T cell receptor beta chain. This record comes from a study of control samples from healthy donors and cancer patients. Trimming removed 7 bases at V and 3 bases at J, with 10 bases between. The length of the CDR3 is 11 residues. The germline CDR1 and CDR2 sequences are SQVTM and ANQGSEA. Using immunoSEQ multiplex PCR, the repertoire was profiled, and TCRdb retains in-frame clones only, with some absent. The sample includes 55,000 to 90,000 clones, over 75% of them seen just once. Sequenced input: blood. The receptor was isolated from a man aged 50 to 59 in good health. This rearrangement joins TRBV29-1 to TRBJ2-7; the D is unclear. The CDR3 reads CSGSWGYEQYF. DNA for the CDR3: TGCAGCGGATCGTGGGGCTACGAGCAGTACTTC.